The clone carrying this TCR beta chain was recorded a few times. Study processing details: Estimated nucleated cell counts came from reference gene primer amplification. Repertoires were generated with immunoSEQ multiplex PCR, while TCRdb's copy carries only in-frame clones and drops some. V and J calls and clone size come straight from that table; D and trimming were deduced from the DNA. The data show approximately 53,000 clones, 90% seen once. These data are taken from a study of blood T cell repertoires in COVID-19. Germline V lookup: CDR1 MNHNS, CDR2 SASEGT. The CDR3 has 14 residues. Between the trimmed V and J ends, which lost 2 bases and 2 bases, there was a span of 9 bases.

The sample taken for sequencing was peripheral blood. This chain links TRBV6-1 with TRBJ2-5; D remains unclear. The receptor was isolated from a woman older than 75 with acute or convalescent COVID-19. CDR3 DNA: TGTGCCAGCAGTGAACTTCCGTTTCAAGAGACCCAGTACTTC. Translation: CASSELPFQETQYF.